Presented here are 8 T cell receptor beta chains from one specimen sequenced in a study of graft-versus-host responses after intestinal transplantation. Profiling relied on immunoSEQ multiplex PCR, and the TCRdb table lists in-frame clones only, not all of them. The sample has some 22,000 clones, less than 45% seen once; the top ten hold 1.5% to 2%. Around 200,000 CFSE-labeled responder cells were plated with around 200,000 irradiated, violet-dye-labeled stimulator cells. Sequencing used alloreactive CD8+ T cells from a mixed lymphocyte reaction culture, obtained before intestinal transplant. Subset described: CFSE-low proliferating T cells sorted from roughly six-day pre-transplant mixed lymphocyte reaction (GvH or HvG direction). These receptors originate from a human patient who received an intestinal transplant.

V gene TRBV27 combines with J gene TRBJ1-5; 7 nucleotides agree with TRBD1. Germline V lookup: CDR1 MNHEY, CDR2 SMNVEV (reference sequence). The CDR3 is made up of 16 amino acids. After removal of 0 bases from V and 5 bases from J, the junction contained 7 bases not matched to a gene. CDR3 in DNA: TGTGCCAGCAGTTTATCGACAGGGTTCCCCCATCAGCCCCAGCATTTT. This sequence encodes CASSLSTGFPHQPQHF.

This clone is categorized as medium-sized. The chain employs TRBV18 and TRBJ1-3; no clear D. V was shortened by 2 bases and J by 4 bases, with 9 bases between the two germline ends. CDR3 size: 14 residues. Germline V lookup: CDR1 KGHSH, CDR2 LQKENI. The CDR3 is CASSPSGVGNTIYF. The CDR3 nucleotides read TGTGCCAGCTCACCATCAGGTGTCGGAAACACCATATATTTT.

This clone turned up a few times. The chain couples TRBV7-9 to TRBJ2-2; unclear D gene. The V end was cut by 4 bases, the J end by 6 bases, with 0 bases between. The CDR3 is 10 amino acids. CDR1 and CDR2 (germline): SEHNR, FQNEAQ (reference sequence). CDR3 in amino acids: CASSSGELFF. Written as DNA, the CDR3 is TGTGCCAGCAGCTCCGGGGAGCTGTTTTTT. The full variable domain, in which reference TRBV7-9 and TRBJ2-2 provide the parts outside the CDR3, is DTGVSQNPRHKITKRGQNVTFRCDPISEHNRLYWYRQTLGQGPEFLTYFQNEAQLEKSRLLSDRFSAERPKGSFSTLEIQRTEQGDSAMYLCASSSGELFFGEGSRLTVL.

This clone has only a few counts. V gene TRBV7-9 combines with J gene TRBJ1-3; D call uncertain. The CDR3 consists of 14 residues. Germline CDR1 is SEHNR and CDR2 is FQNEAQ (reference sequence). V dropped 0 bases and J dropped 4 bases, with 7 bases sitting between them. The CDR3 nucleotides read TGTGCCAGCAGCTTAGCGGTGGGAGGAAACACCATATATTTT. It encodes CASSLAVGGNTIYF.

The rearrangement uses TRBV5-1 and TRBJ2-7, with TRBD2 as a possible D gene (5 bases). Between the trimmed V and J ends, which lost 4 bases and 0 bases, there was a span of 14 bases. Germline V gene sequence: CDR1 SGHRS, CDR2 YFSETQ. The CDR3 runs to 15 residues. The CDR3 DNA follows: TGCGCCAGCAGCCGGGGTGGCGTAAACTCCTACGAGCAGTACTTC. Amino acid sequence: CASSRGGVNSYEQYF.

J is TRBJ2-1 and V is TRBV19; 8 nucleotides agree with TRBD2. Germline lookup yields CDR1 LNHDA and CDR2 SQIVND (reference sequence). The V and J ends lost 1 base and 2 bases, in that order; junction bases with no gene match: 1. The CDR3 is made up of 15 amino acids. CDR3 nucleotides: TGTGCCAGTAGTATAGCGGGAGGGACCTACAATGAGCAGTTCTTC. The encoded protein is CASSIAGGTYNEQFF. The variable domain in full, completed from reference TRBV19 and TRBJ2-1, reads DGGITQSPKYLFRKEGQNVTLSCEQNLNHDAMYWYRQDPGQGLRLIYYSQIVNDFQKGDIAEGYSVSREKKESFPLTVTSAQKNPTAFYLCASSIAGGTYNEQFFGPGTRLTVL.

The chain recombines TRBV4-1 with TRBJ2-2, with TRBD2 matching over 11 bases. Germline CDR1 MGHRA, CDR2 YSYEKL. The ends lost 1 base at V and 5 bases at J; junction bases unmatched: 3. CDR3 size: 16 residues. The CDR3 coding sequence is TGCGCCAGCAGCCAAGCCGGGACTAGCGGTACCGGGGAGCTGTTTTTT. This codes for CASSQAGTSGTGELFF.

This clone appeared a few times. The rearrangement links TRBV4-1 to TRBJ2-1; D not resolved. Trimming pared 0 bases from V and 9 bases from J, leaving 9 bases between. CDR3 length: 13 residues. CDR1 MGHRA and CDR2 YSYEKL come from the germline V gene. The CDR3 region is CASSQEGYGEQFF. CDR3 sequence (DNA): TGCGCCAGCAGCCAAGAAGGGTATGGTGAGCAGTTCTTC.